What follows describes a single TCR beta chain. Only in-frame clones appear in the TCRdb table, and some are missing; sequencing was by immunoSEQ multiplex PCR. Counted here are fewer than 35,000 clones, nearly 95% occurring once; the ten biggest clones make up 0.15% to 0.2%. This sample was taken from a study of circulating and synovial CD4+ cells in juvenile arthritis. The CDR3 runs 16 residues. V was clipped by 3 bases and J by 5 bases, with 19 bases between them. In germline, CDR1 is MRHNA, CDR2 SNTAGT. Sequenced sample: CD4+ T cells from blood. The TCR originated in a human donor with juvenile idiopathic arthritis. The rearrangement links TRBV6-4 to TRBJ1-1; D perhaps matches TRBD1 (6 bases). The CDR3 spells CASSERMGARKTEAFF. The CDR3 DNA reads TGTGCCAGCAGTGAAAGGATGGGGGCGCGGAAAACTGAAGCTTTCTTT.